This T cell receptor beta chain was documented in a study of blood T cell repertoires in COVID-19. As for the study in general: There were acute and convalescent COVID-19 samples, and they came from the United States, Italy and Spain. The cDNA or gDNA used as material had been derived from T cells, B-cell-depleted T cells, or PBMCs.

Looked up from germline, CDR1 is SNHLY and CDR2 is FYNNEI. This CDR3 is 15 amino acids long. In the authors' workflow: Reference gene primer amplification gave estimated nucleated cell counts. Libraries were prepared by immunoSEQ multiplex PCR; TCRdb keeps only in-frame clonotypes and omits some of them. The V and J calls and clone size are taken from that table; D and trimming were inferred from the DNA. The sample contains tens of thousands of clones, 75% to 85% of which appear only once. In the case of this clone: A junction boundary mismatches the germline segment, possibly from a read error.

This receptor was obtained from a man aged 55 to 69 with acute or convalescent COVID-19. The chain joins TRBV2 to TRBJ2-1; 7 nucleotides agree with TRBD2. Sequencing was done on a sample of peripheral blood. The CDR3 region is CASSEGAGRNNEQFF. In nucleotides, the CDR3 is TGTGCCAGCAGCGAAGGAGCGGGGAGGAACAATGAGCAGTTCTTC.